A single sample gave rise to the 28 T cell receptor beta chains below, sequenced in a study of vaccination effects on CD4 cells after COVID-19. After expansion with viral peptide pools in the ViraFEST assay, antigen-specific CD4+ T cells were sequenced. An approximately 10-day culture period preceded the isolation of CD4+ T cells. The vaccine recipients had no prior SARS-CoV-2 infection, with negative nucleocapsid antibodies. Data came from immunoSEQ multiplex PCR; TCRdb stores just in-frame clones and leaves some out. The sample shows around 71,000 clones, approximately 70% of them seen only once. No antigen is known for these receptors. The sequencing used CD4+ T cells from PBMCs cultured with HCoV-OC43 spike peptides, collected before COVID-19 vaccination. Noted subset: HCoV-OC43 spike overlapping peptide pool stimulation. These receptors were collected from a human donor who received a COVID-19 vaccine.

The rearrangement uses TRBV27 and TRBJ1-1; 9 bases are a match to TRBD1. V gave up 4 bases and J gave up 11 bases; unmatched junction bases: 11. Per the germline V gene, CDR1 is MNHEY and CDR2 is SMNVEV (reference sequence). This CDR3 spans 14 amino acids. DNA of the CDR3: TGTGCCAGCAGTTACAGGGGGCGCACGCTAAGGGCTTTCTTT. Translation: CASSYRGRTLRAFF.

The chain links TRBV6-1 to TRBJ2-7; 10 nucleotides match TRBD2. The CDR3 runs 18 residues. Per germline, CDR1 MNHNS and CDR2 SASEGT. V lost 1 base, J lost 5 bases, and 14 bases stayed unmatched. The CDR3 nucleotides are TGTGCCAGCAGTGAAGAACTAGCGGGGTATAAGCTTGGTGACGAGCAGTACGTC. It encodes CASSEELAGYKLGDEQYV.

The chain carries TRBV9 and TRBJ2-1; D might be TRBD1 or TRBD2, each matching 6 bases. The CDR3 totals 17 residues. Germline-derived CDR1 and CDR2 are SGDLS and YYNGEE. Deletions cut 0 bases from V and 1 base from J, with 14 bases between. The CDR3 nucleotides are TGTGCCAGCAGCGTAGGTGGTGCGGGGACATCCTACAATGAGCAGTTCTTC. It codes for CASSVGGAGTSYNEQFF. Full variable domain (rest looked up from reference TRBV9 and TRBJ2-1): DSGVTQTPKHLITATGQRVTLRCSPRSGDLSVYWYQQSLDQGLQFLIQYYNGEERAKGNILERFSAQQFPDLHSELNLSSLELGDSALYFCASSVGGAGTSYNEQFFGPGTRLTVL.

The V call is TRBV15, the J call TRBJ2-5; 10 bases align to TRBD1. This CDR3 spans 15 amino acids. V lost 0 bases and J lost 5; bases outside the gene matches: 3. The V gene's germline CDR1 is LNHNV and CDR2 YYDKDF (reference sequence). The CDR3 region has the DNA TGTGCCACCAGCAGAGATGACAGGGGGCTGGAGACCCAGTACTTC. This codes for CATSRDDRGLETQYF.

This chain uses TRBV6-4 with TRBJ1-3; D is undetermined. V lost 5 bases and J 0 bases, leaving 8 bases between the germline ends. The CDR3 consists of 14 residues. The germline V gene has CDR1 MRHNA and CDR2 SNTAGT. In DNA, the CDR3 is TGTGCCAGCAGTCCGACTCACTCTGGAAACACCATATATTTT. Translation gives CASSPTHSGNTIYF.

The gene calls are TRBV4-2 and TRBJ2-5; D gene unclear. V lost 2 bases to trimming and J lost 5 bases, with 3 bases between them. This CDR3 comprises 11 residues. The germline CDR1 and CDR2 sequences are LGHNA and YNFKEQ. CDR3 loop: CASSQKETQYF. In DNA form, the CDR3 reads TGTGCCAGCAGCCAAAAGGAGACCCAGTACTTC.

This clone was counted once. This chain joins TRBV4-1 and TRBJ2-5, with 9 bases that match TRBD2. The CDR3 spans 15 residues. J was trimmed by 4 bases and V by 1 base; bases with no gene match: 4. Germline loops: CDR1 MGHRA, CDR2 YSYEKL. CDR3 in amino acids: CASSQGLAGTETQYF. The CDR3 DNA is TGCGCCAGCAGCCAAGGGCTAGCGGGGACAGAGACCCAGTACTTC.

The chain combines TRBV10-2 with TRBJ2-5; D perhaps matches TRBD2 (5 bases). The CDR3 is 13 amino acids. V lost 7 bases to trimming and J lost 5 bases, with 14 bases between them. CDR1 and CDR2 from the germline V gene are WSHSY and SAAADI. CDR3 nucleotide sequence: TGCGCCAGCAAACGGGGTAGCGTGGAGACCCAGTACTTC. Its protein is CASKRGSVETQYF.

J is TRBJ2-5 and V is TRBV18; D gene unclear. Germline V gene lookup returns CDR1 KGHSH and CDR2 LQKENI. V was pared by 4 bases and J by 0 bases, with 0 bases between. The CDR3 has 11 amino acids. The CDR3 DNA follows: TGTGCCAGCTCACACCAAGAGACCCAGTACTTC. This codes for CASSHQETQYF. Together with reference TRBV18 and TRBJ2-5, the CDR3 gives the full variable domain: NAGVMQNPRHLVRRRGQEARLRCSPMKGHSHVYWYRQLPEEGLKFMVYLQKENIIDESGMPKERFSAEFPKEGPSILRIQQVVRGDSAAYFCASSHQETQYFGPGTRLLVL.

The chain links TRBV6-4 to TRBJ2-2; 7 bases map to TRBD1. Germline CDR1 reads MRHNA; CDR2 reads SNTAGT. CDR3 length: 13 amino acids. J lost 6 bases, V lost 6 bases, and 4 bases had no gene match. Here the CDR3 DNA reads TGTGCCAGCAGCGACAGGGTCTCCGGGGAGCTGTTTTTT. Translated: CASSDRVSGELFF.

This sequence joins TRBV20-1 and TRBJ2-3, with 8 bases identical to TRBD2. The trim removed 3 bases at V and 4 bases at J, leaving 9 bases unmatched. Per the germline V gene, CDR1 is DFQATT and CDR2 is SNEGSKA (reference sequence). This CDR3 has 15 residues. The CDR3 here is CSASSIAGKADTQYF. For the CDR3, the DNA is TGCAGTGCTAGTTCTATAGCGGGGAAGGCAGATACGCAGTATTTT.

In its sample, this clone was seen a few times. The V call is TRBV2, the J call TRBJ1-2; no firm D call. CDR1 and CDR2 (germline): SNHLY, FYNNEI. The V end lost 7 bases, the J end lost 6 bases, and 18 bases lay between the germline ends. CDR3 length: 14 amino acids. The CDR3 is CASNLRLLENGYTF. The CDR3 bases are TGTGCCAGCAATCTTCGTTTACTCGAGAATGGCTACACCTTC. The whole variable domain, filled in from reference TRBV2 and TRBJ1-2, reads EPEVTQTPSHQVTQMGQEVILRCVPISNHLYFYWYRQILGQKVEFLVSFYNNEISEKSEIFDDQFSVERPDGSNFTLKIRSTKLEDSAMYFCASNLRLLENGYTFGSGTRLTVV.

The chain employs TRBV3-1 (or the pseudogene TRBV3-2) and TRBJ1-6; TRBD1 matches at 7 bases. Trimming removed 4 bases from V and 9 bases from J; junction bases left unmatched: 6. The CDR3 spans 14 residues. The V gene's germline CDR1 is LGHDT and CDR2 YNNKEL (reference sequence). CDR3 DNA sequence: TGTGCCAGCAGCCGCCGACAGGGTACTTCACCCCTCCACTTT. This encodes CASSRRQGTSPLHF.

The chain has TRBV2 and TRBJ1-4; TRBD1 is a possible D gene (5 bases). This CDR3 has 15 residues. With 2 bases removed from V and 8 bases from J, the gap between germline ends came to 15 bases. The germline V gene encodes CDR1 SNHLY and CDR2 FYNNEI. The CDR3, as DNA: TGTGCCAGCAGTGAAAGGGATGGGGGGTACGAAAAACTGTTTTTT. Residues: CASSERDGGYEKLFF.

The chain links TRBV18 to TRBJ1-3; 8 bases are a match to TRBD1. There are 16 residues in the CDR3. Germline V gene data show CDR1 as KGHSH and CDR2 as LQKENI. Germline trimming cut 3 bases from V and 6 bases from J; bases unmatched to any gene: 10. CDR3 region: CASSPNRGDRVNTIYF. The DNA of the CDR3 is TGTGCCAGCTCACCGAACAGGGGGGACCGAGTAAACACCATATATTTT.

The chain employs TRBV5-1 and TRBJ2-3; D is perhaps TRBD2 (6 bases). From germline, CDR1 is SGHRS and CDR2 YFSETQ. This CDR3 has 15 residues. V was cut by 0 bases and J by 3 bases, with 11 bases left in between. CDR3 sequence: CASSLVNGRTDTQYF. Written as DNA, the CDR3 is TGCGCCAGCAGCTTGGTTAATGGGAGGACAGATACGCAGTATTTT.

The chain employs TRBV9 and TRBJ2-2; D unresolved. This CDR3 is 14 amino acids long. Germline V gene sequence: CDR1 SGDLS, CDR2 YYNGEE. V gave up 0 bases and J gave up 1 base, with 4 bases separating them. This CDR3 reads CASSVGGNTGELFF. In nucleotides, the CDR3 is TGTGCCAGCAGCGTAGGAGGGAACACCGGGGAGCTGTTTTTT.

V is TRBV9 and J is TRBJ1-6; no clear D gene. V was cut by 5 bases and J by 8 bases, with 11 bases left in between. Germline V gives CDR1 SGDLS, CDR2 YYNGEE. The CDR3 is 13 residues long. CDR3 in DNA: TGTGCCAGCAGTCGGGGAGCGGATTCACCCCTCCACTTT. As protein: CASSRGADSPLHF. Combining the CDR3 with reference TRBV9 and TRBJ1-6 gives the whole variable domain DSGVTQTPKHLITATGQRVTLRCSPRSGDLSVYWYQQSLDQGLQFLIQYYNGEERAKGNILERFSAQQFPDLHSELNLSSLELGDSALYFCASSRGADSPLHFGNGTRLTVT.

V and J are TRBV9 and TRBJ1-5; TRBD1 might be the D (5 bases). CDR1 SGDLS and CDR2 YYNGEE come from the germline V gene. This CDR3 has 15 residues. V was shortened by 0 bases and J by 7 bases, with 14 bases between the two germline ends. The CDR3 region is CASSVDGAQVQPQHF. The CDR3 DNA follows: TGTGCCAGCAGCGTAGATGGGGCCCAGGTCCAGCCCCAGCATTTT.

There are a few counts of this clone. The chain links TRBV7-2 to TRBJ2-1; 8 bases are a match to TRBD2. CDR1 and CDR2 (germline): SGHTA, FQGNSA. Trimming cost V 2 bases and J 5 bases; bases outside gene matches: 11. This CDR3 is 17 amino acids long. DNA of the CDR3: TGTGCCAGCAGCTTAAGACGGTCGGGGGGGGGTGACAATGAGCAGTTCTTC. It codes for CASSLRRSGGGDNEQFF. Full variable domain (rest looked up from reference TRBV7-2 and TRBJ2-1): GAGVSQSPSNKVTEKGKDVELRCDPISGHTALYWYRQSLGQGLEFLIYFQGNSAPDKSGLPSDRFSAERTGGSVSTLTIQRTQQEDSAVYLCASSLRRSGGGDNEQFFGPGTRLTVL.

This chain joins TRBV6-5 and TRBJ1-4; TRBD1 aligns across 7 bases. Germline trimming cut 5 bases from V and 7 bases from J; bases unmatched to any gene: 7. This CDR3 is built from 14 residues. The germline CDR1 and CDR2 sequences are MNHEY and SVGAGI. The DNA for the CDR3 is TGTGCCAGCAGTCCTCGGACAGGTACTGAAAAACTGTTTTTT. Its protein is CASSPRTGTEKLFF.

The chain links TRBV7-6 to TRBJ2-5; D gene unclear. The germline V and J ends were trimmed by 4 bases and 2 bases, with 8 bases remaining between them. This CDR3 contains 13 residues. CDR1 and CDR2 (germline): SGHVS, FNYEAQ. In nucleotides, the CDR3 is TGTGCCAGCAGCTCAGGACGGCAAGAGACCCAGTACTTC. It is translated as CASSSGRQETQYF.

This clone was seen only a few times. The chain links TRBV19 to TRBJ2-2; weak D call: TRBD2 (7 bases). Germline V gives CDR1 LNHDA, CDR2 SQIVND (reference sequence). This CDR3 comprises 15 residues. The ends were cut back, 10 bases at V and 6 bases at J, with 21 bases in the middle. The CDR3 nucleotides read TGTGCCACCATGGGGGGGCCAGGCTATCCCGGGGAGCTGTTTTTT. Amino acid sequence: CATMGGPGYPGELFF. The complete variable domain, with remaining parts taken from reference TRBV19 and TRBJ2-2, reads DGGITQSPKYLFRKEGQNVTLSCEQNLNHDAMYWYRQDPGQGLRLIYYSQIVNDFQKGDIAEGYSVSREKKESFPLTVTSAQKNPTAFYLCATMGGPGYPGELFFGEGSRLTVL.

The chain has TRBV2 and TRBJ1-1; possible D gene TRBD1, 5 bases. Between the trimmed V and J ends, which lost 7 bases and 1 base, there was a span of 22 bases. CDR3 size: 17 residues. Germline V gene lookup returns CDR1 SNHLY and CDR2 FYNNEI. CDR3 coding DNA: TGTGCCAGCAATAGGAATAGGGACCGGGGCCCGAACACTGAAGCTTTCTTT. Protein product: CASNRNRDRGPNTEAFF.

The chain employs TRBV7-9 and TRBJ2-5, with a possible D match to TRBD1 (6 bases). V dropped 5 bases and J dropped 2 bases, with 9 bases sitting between them. Germline V gives CDR1 SEHNR, CDR2 FQNEAQ (reference sequence). The length of the CDR3 is 13 residues. CDR3 loop: CASSPGTQETQYF. The DNA of the CDR3 is TGTGCCAGCAGCCCCGGGACACAAGAGACCCAGTACTTC.

J is TRBJ1-6 and V is TRBV5-5; 7 bases are shared with TRBD1. The J segment lost 6 bases and the V segment lost 4 bases, leaving 7 bases of the junction unmatched. CDR3 length equals 15 residues. Looked up from germline, CDR1 is SGHKS and CDR2 is YYEKEE (reference sequence). CDR3 sequence reads: CASSVRTGANSPLHF. DNA for the CDR3: TGTGCCAGCAGCGTTAGGACAGGAGCTAATTCACCCCTCCACTTT.

The V call is TRBV7-9, the J call TRBJ2-1, with D possibly matching TRBD1 (6 bases). The CDR3 loop spans 12 amino acids. The V end was cut by 4 bases, the J end by 12 bases, with 13 bases between. Germline values: CDR1 SEHNR, CDR2 FQNEAQ (reference sequence). The CDR3 DNA reads as TGTGCCAGCAGCTCAACCAGCAGGGGGCAGTTCTTC. As protein: CASSSTSRGQFF.

The chain couples TRBV7-2 to TRBJ1-1; 7 nucleotides match TRBD1. The CDR3 consists of 15 residues. Germline CDR1 is SGHTA and CDR2 is FQGNSA. V was pared by 5 bases and J by 4 bases, with 10 bases of the junction left unmatched. DNA of the CDR3: TGTGCCAGCAGCGCTGACAGGGTTCGAAGCACTGAAGCTTTCTTT. It translates to CASSADRVRSTEAFF. Full variable domain (remainder filled in from reference TRBV7-2 and TRBJ1-1): GAGVSQSPSNKVTEKGKDVELRCDPISGHTALYWYRQSLGQGLEFLIYFQGNSAPDKSGLPSDRFSAERTGGSVSTLTIQRTQQEDSAVYLCASSADRVRSTEAFFGQGTRLTVV.